This TCR beta chain was observed in a study of beta chain features in type 1 diabetes (dated by TCRdb to 2016 to 2019). With regard to the full study: Mean age, gender distribution, total cell number and subset yield were not different between patients and healthy donors. In the study, recently diagnosed type 1 diabetes patients and matched healthy donors were compared on the TCRB repertoires of their sorted circulating CD4+ T cell subsets. Whereas all 30 or so donors provided naive and central memory subsets, regulatory and stem cell-like memory subsets were isolated from just 8 patients and about 8 healthy donors. A total of about 99,000,000 sorted cells were examined across all samples, and RNA yield correlated strongly with the number of cells per subset.

Its CDR3 holds 11 amino acids, cysteine through phenylalanine. Only CDR3 DNA remains: 33 bases, in frame from the first base. The CDR1 and CDR2 encoded by the germline V gene are MDHEN and SYDVKM. For this chain, trimming is 6 bases at the V end and 4 bases at the J end, and the number of junction bases without a gene match is 0. Here is what the overall study found, with its caveats: HLA sub-analyses involved small numbers of individuals, so any influence of HLA type on TCRB rearrangement remained unresolved. Because cDNA was sequenced instead of genomic DNA, activated cells with high expression could be over-represented, although the groups did not differ in activation or CD3 levels. Patients with type 1 diabetes made fewer insertions and deleted more nucleotides at VDJ recombination sites, implying thymic rearrangement abnormalities. Shorter templates might be favored by PCR, yet because patient and control samples were amplified and corrected together, any such skew would affect both groups equally. In all four CD4+ subsets, TCRB CDR3 length was moderately but significantly shorter in type 1 diabetes patients. The naive, central memory and regulatory TCRB repertoires appeared to resemble one another more closely among patients than among healthy donors.

This clone was counted between two and nine times. Its cognate antigen has yet to be identified. Base-call qualities are not available, and no considerably larger clone is one nucleotide away. The sample holds other DNA sequences that translate to the same CDR3. From each donor, a single peripheral blood sample of 90 to 150 mL on average was drawn into heparinised tubes. A BD FACSAria II and a panel including CD45RO, CCR7, CD25, CD127, CD95 and CD27 were used to sort naive, central memory, regulatory and stem cell-like memory CD4+ T cells. Every sorted population had a purity above 95%. PBMCs were separated immediately by Lymphoprep density gradient centrifugation and were stained directly, without being cultured. So that batch effects would be minimized, each experiment stained and sorted samples in pairs, pairing one healthy donor with one patient. The High Capacity cDNA Reverse Transcription Kit was used to reverse transcribe all of the isolated RNA, meaning that expressed TCRB transcripts were what got sequenced. Naive, central memory and regulatory T cell samples underwent deep immunoSEQ sequencing, averaging about 3.57 million total reads per sample. Sorted cells were lysed in RLT buffer, and RNA was extracted using DNase-treated RNeasy Micro or Mini kits according to cell number. Each cell subset was processed separately to prevent cross-contamination, with patient and healthy donor samples processed together. TCRB sequences were amplified from cDNA with the immunoSEQ multiplex PCR, producing 87-bp fragments spanning the CDR3 region. Sequencing of the amplicons was performed on the Illumina HiSeq platform. The original methods were these. PCR bias was computationally corrected using synthetic template baselines, reads within Hamming distance 2 were collapsed, and singletons that could not be merged were discarded. Reads were aligned against IMGT to assign V, D and J genes, CDR3 length and insertions or deletions at six rearrangement sites. Within each subset, clonotype counts were normalized to sorted cell number, and only after that were true diversity and Gini coefficients computed with the tcR R package. Repertoire sharing was quantified using the overlap coefficient calculated on TCRB nucleotide sequences. Out-of-frame TCRB sequences from naive cells were analyzed to stand in for the pre-selection repertoire. TCRdb's version of the immuneACCESS table is confined to in-frame rearrangements and falls short of the full clone set. An unresolved V gene accounts for under half of the shortfall where checked; the remainder is of unknown origin. V and J calls and clone size are those listed in that table; D and trimming were worked out from the DNA. In all, the sample holds just over 450,000 clones, and 25% to 35% of those were seen once. Of the sample, around 0.065% is held by the ten largest clones.

The chain is assembled from TRBV28 and TRBJ2-7; TRBD1 lines up with 7 middle nucleotides. The TCR comes from a man between 18 and 29 years old in good health. Input material: naive CD4+ T cells from blood. Reading the label with the study, this specimen's cell subset or site is: true naive CD4+ T cells. CDR3 reads: CASRTGYEQYF. Here is the DNA: TGTGCCAGCAGGACAGGGTACGAGCAGTACTTC.